This TCR beta chain emerged from a study of blood T cells in healthy people across ages. Broader study findings: Using unsorted PBMCs precluded a conclusive naive versus antigen-experienced comparison.

Sample-barcoded 5' priming and a J-beta primer mix drove a second PCR of about 7 to 11 cycles. MiXCR, run by TCRdb on the 5' RACE reads, gives a single entry per CDR3 protein. This table holds under 1,100,000 distinct CDR3 sequences, 20% to 25% found once. This clonotype has only a few counts. Antigen: not known. V was clipped by 3 bases and J by 6 bases; unmatched bases: 5. Germline CDR1 DFQATT, CDR2 SNEGSKA (reference sequence). This CDR3 is 13 amino acids long. This sample also appeared in a second study, on T cells of mothers and their children. As that study records: Reads recorded for TCR beta CDR3 numbered over 9 million per mother and roughly 2.7 million per child.

The J gene is TRBJ2-1, the V gene TRBV20-1, with 7 nucleotides matching TRBD1. Source material: blood. The TCR comes from a girl aged 2-10 years in good health. Written as DNA, the CDR3 is TGCAGTGCTAGGGGACAGCACAGCAATGAGCAGTTCTTC. Protein sequence: CSARGQHSNEQFF.